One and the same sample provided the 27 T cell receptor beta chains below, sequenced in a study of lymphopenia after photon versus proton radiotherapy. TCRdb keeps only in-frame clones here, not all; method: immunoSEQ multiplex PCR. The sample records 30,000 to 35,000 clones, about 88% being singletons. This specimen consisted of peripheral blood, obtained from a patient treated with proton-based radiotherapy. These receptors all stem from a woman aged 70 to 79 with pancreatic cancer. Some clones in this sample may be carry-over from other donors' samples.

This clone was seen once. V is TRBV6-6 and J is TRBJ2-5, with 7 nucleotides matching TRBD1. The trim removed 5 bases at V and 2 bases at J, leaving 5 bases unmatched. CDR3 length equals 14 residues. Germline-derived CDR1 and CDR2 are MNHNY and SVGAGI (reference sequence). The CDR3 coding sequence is TGTGCCAGCAGTAACCCGGGACAGCAAGAGACCCAGTACTTC. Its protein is CASSNPGQQETQYF.

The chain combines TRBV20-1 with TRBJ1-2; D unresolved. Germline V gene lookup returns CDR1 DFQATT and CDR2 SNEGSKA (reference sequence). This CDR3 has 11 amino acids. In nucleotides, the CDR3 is TGCAGCGCCCAATGGGCGCGCGGCTACACCTTC. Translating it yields CSAQWARGYTF.

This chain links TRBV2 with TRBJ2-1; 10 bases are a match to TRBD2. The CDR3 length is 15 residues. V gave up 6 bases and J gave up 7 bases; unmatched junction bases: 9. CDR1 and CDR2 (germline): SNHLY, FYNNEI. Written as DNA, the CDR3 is TGTGCCAGCAGCCCCGCGGGACTAGCGAGTAATGAGCAGTTCTTC. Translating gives CASSPAGLASNEQFF.

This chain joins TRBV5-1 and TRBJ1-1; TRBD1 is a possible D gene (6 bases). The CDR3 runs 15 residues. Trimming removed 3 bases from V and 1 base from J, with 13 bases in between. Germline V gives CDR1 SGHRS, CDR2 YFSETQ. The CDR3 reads CASSSETGSNTEAFF. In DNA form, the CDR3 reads TGCGCCAGCAGCTCCGAGACAGGCTCGAACACTGAAGCTTTCTTT. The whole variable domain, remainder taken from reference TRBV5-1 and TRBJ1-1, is KAGVTQTPRYLIKTRGQQVTLSCSPISGHRSVSWYQQTPGQGLQFLFEYFSETQRNKGNFPGRFSGRQFSNSRSEMNVSTLELGDSALYLCASSSETGSNTEAFFGQGTRLTVV.

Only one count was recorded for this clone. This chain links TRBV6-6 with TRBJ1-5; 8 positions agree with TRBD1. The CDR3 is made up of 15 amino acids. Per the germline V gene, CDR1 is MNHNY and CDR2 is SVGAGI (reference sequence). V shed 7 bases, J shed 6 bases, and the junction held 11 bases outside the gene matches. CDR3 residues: CASTGQGQGVQPQHF. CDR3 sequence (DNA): TGTGCCAGCACGGGCCAAGGACAGGGTGTTCAGCCCCAGCATTTT.

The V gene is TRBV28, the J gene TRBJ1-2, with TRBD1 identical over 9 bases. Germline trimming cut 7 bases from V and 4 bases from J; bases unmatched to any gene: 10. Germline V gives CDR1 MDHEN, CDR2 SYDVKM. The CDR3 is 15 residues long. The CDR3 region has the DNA TGTGCCAGCAATTCAGGGACAGGGTTGATCTATGGCTACACCTTC. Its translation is CASNSGTGLIYGYTF.

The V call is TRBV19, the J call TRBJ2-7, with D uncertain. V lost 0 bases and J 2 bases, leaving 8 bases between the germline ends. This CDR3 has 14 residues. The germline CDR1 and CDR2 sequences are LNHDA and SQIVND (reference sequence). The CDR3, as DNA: TGTGCCAGTAGTATAGAAGAGTACGCCTACGAGCAGTACTTC. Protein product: CASSIEEYAYEQYF.

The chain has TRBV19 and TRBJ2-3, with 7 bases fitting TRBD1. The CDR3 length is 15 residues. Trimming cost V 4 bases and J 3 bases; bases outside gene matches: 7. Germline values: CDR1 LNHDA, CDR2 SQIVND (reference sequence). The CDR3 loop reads CASSTPGGGTDTQYF. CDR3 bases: TGTGCCAGTAGTACCCCAGGGGGTGGGACAGATACGCAGTATTTT.

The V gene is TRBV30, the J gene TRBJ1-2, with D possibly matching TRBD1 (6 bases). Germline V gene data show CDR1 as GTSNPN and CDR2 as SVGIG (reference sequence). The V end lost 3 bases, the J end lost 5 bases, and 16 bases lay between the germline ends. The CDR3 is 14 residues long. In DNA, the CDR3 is TGTGCCTGGAGGGACACAGGGTTAGGGTATGGCTACACCTTC. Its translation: CAWRDTGLGYGYTF.

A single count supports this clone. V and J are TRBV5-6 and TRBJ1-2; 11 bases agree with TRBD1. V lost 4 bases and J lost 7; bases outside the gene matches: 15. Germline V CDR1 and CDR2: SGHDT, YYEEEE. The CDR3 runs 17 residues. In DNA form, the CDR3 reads TGTGCCAGCAGCGGAAGGACAGGGGGCATCGTCTACTTTGGCTACACCTTC. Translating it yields CASSGRTGGIVYFGYTF.

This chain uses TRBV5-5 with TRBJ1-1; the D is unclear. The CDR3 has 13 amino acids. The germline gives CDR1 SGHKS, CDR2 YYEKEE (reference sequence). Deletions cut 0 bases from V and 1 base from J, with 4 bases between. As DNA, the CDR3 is TGTGCCAGCAGCTTGGACAGGAACACTGAAGCTTTCTTT. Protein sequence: CASSLDRNTEAFF.

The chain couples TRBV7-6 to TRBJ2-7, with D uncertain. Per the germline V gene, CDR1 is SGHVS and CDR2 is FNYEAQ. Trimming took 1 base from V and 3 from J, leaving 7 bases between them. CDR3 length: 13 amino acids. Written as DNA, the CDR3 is TGTGCCAGCAGCTTAGGCAGGAACTACGAGCAGTACTTC. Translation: CASSLGRNYEQYF.

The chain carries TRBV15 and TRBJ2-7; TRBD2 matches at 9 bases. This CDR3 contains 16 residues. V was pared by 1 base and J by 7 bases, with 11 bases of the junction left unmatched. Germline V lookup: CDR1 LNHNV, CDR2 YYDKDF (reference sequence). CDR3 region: CATSRGDIAGAKEQYF. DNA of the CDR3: TGTGCCACCAGCAGAGGTGATATAGCGGGAGCGAAAGAGCAGTACTTC.

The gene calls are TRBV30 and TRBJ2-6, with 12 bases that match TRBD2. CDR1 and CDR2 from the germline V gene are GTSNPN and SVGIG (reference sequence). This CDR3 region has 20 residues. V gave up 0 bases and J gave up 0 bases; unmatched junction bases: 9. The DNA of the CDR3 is TGTGCCTGGAGTGTACTAGCGGGAGGTTACCGCGGCTCTGGGGCCAACGTCCTGACTTTC. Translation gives CAWSVLAGGYRGSGANVLTF.

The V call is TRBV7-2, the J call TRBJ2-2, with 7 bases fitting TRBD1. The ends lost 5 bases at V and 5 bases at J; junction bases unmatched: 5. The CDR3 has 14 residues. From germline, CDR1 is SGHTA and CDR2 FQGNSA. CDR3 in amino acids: CASSPTGVTGELFF. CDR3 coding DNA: TGTGCCAGCAGCCCCACAGGGGTTACCGGGGAGCTGTTTTTT. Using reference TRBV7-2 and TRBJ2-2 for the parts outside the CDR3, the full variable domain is GAGVSQSPSNKVTEKGKDVELRCDPISGHTALYWYRQSLGQGLEFLIYFQGNSAPDKSGLPSDRFSAERTGGSVSTLTIQRTQQEDSAVYLCASSPTGVTGELFFGEGSRLTVL.

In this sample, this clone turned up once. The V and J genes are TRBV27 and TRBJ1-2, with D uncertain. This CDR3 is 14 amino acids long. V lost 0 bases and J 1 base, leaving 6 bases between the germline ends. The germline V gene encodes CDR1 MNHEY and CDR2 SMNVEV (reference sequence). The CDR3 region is CASSLSGNNYGYTF. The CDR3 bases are TGTGCCAGCAGTTTATCCGGGAATAACTATGGCTACACCTTC.

The CDR3 is CSARDNEKLFF. CDR3 nucleotides: TGCAGCGCCAGGGATAATGAAAAACTGTTTTTT. The chain is built from TRBV29-1 and TRBJ1-4, with D possibly being TRBD1 (5 bases). The germline gives CDR1 SQVTM, CDR2 ANQGSEA. The CDR3 is 11 residues long. The germline V and J ends were trimmed by 7 bases and 4 bases, with 7 bases remaining between them. Together with reference TRBV29-1 and TRBJ1-4, the CDR3 gives the full variable domain: SAVISQKPSRDICQRGTSLTIQCQVDSQVTMMFWYRQQPGQSLTLIATANQGSEATYESGFVIDKFPISRPNLTFSTLTVSNMSPEDSSIYLCSARDNEKLFFGSGTQLSVL.

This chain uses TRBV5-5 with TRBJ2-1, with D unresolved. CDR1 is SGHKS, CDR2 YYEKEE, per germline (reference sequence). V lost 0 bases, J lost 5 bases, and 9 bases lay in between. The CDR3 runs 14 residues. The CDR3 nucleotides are TGTGCCAGCAGCTTGGTAGGTGAAAACAATGAGCAGTTCTTC. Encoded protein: CASSLVGENNEQFF.

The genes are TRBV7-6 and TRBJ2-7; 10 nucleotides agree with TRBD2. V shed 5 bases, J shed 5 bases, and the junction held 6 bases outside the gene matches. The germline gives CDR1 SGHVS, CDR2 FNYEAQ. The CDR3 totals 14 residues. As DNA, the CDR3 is TGTGCCAGCAGCCCTAGCGGGGGCTGGGACGAGCAGTACTTC. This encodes CASSPSGGWDEQYF.

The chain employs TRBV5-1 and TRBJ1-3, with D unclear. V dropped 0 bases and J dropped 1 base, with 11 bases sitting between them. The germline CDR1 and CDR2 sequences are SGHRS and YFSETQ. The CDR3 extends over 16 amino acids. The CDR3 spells CASSLEVTGSGNTIYF. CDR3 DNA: TGCGCCAGCAGCTTGGAGGTGACGGGATCTGGAAACACCATATATTTT.

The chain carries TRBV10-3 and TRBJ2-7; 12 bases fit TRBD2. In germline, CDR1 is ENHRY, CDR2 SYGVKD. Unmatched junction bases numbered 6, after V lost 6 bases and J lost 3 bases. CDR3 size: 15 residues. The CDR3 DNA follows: TGTGCCATCAGCTCCGGGACTAGCGGGTACTACGAGCAGTACTTC. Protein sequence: CAISSGTSGYYEQYF.

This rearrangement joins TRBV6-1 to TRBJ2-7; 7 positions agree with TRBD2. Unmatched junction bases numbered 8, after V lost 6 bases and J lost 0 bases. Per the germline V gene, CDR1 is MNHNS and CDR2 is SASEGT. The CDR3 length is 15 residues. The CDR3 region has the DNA TGTGCCAGCAGCCAAGCGGGAATGAGCTCCTACGAGCAGTACTTC. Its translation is CASSQAGMSSYEQYF.

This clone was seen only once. CDR3 sequence reads: CASREGGTDTQYF. Here the CDR3 DNA reads TGTGCCAGCAGAGAGGGGGGCACAGATACGCAGTATTTT. The chain is built from TRBV21-1 and TRBJ2-3; whether TRBD1, the table's D call, matches the DNA was not checked. TRBV21-1 is a pseudogene locus. CDR3 length: 13 residues.

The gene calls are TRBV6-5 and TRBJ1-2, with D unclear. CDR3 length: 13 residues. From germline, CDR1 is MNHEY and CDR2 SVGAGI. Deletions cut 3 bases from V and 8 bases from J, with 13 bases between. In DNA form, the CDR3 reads TGTGCCAGCAGTTATGAAGCCAATCGGGGCTACACCTTC. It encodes CASSYEANRGYTF.

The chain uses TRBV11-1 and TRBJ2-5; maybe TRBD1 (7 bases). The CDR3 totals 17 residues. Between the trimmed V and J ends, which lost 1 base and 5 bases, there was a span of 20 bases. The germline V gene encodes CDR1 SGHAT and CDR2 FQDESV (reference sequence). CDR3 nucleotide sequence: TGTGCCAGCAGCTTAGGGGGGGACAGTCATTCCCCGGAGACCCAGTACTTC. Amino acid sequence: CASSLGGDSHSPETQYF.

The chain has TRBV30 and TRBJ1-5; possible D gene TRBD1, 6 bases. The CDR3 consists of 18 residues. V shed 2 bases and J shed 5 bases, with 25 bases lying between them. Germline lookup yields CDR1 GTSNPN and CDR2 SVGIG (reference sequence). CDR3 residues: CAWSTKGTTRGAHQPQHF. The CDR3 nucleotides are TGTGCCTGGAGTACAAAGGGGACTACCCGGGGGGCACATCAGCCCCAGCATTTT. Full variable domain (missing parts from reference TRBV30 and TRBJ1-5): SQTIHQWPATLVQPVGSPLSLECTVEGTSNPNLYWYRQAAGRGLQLLFYSVGIGQISSEVPQNLSASRPQDRQFILSSKKLLLSDSGFYLCAWSTKGTTRGAHQPQHFGDGTRLSIL.

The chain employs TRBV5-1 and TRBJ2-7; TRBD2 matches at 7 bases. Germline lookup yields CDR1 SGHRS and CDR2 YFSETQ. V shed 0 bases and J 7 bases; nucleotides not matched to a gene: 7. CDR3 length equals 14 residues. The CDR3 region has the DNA TGCGCCAGCAGCTTGGGCCAGGGAGGGCGGGAGCAGTACTTC. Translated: CASSLGQGGREQYF.